The rows below give T cell receptor beta chains drawn from one sample of a study of cytomegalovirus exposure and HLA in healthy donors. Using immunoSEQ multiplex PCR, the repertoire was profiled, and TCRdb retains in-frame clones only, with some absent. The sample yields about 170,000 clones, 70% to 90% seen once. The material sequenced was PBMCs. These receptors were taken from a woman aged 18-29 years in good health and CMV-seronegative. Both conserved end residues are part of each CDR3. The D gene is left open where the match is weak. Some rows mark clone size as missing; the rest say once, few, many or name a class of expanded clone.

>.|TRBV28|TRBJ2-3|TRBD1
CASSRRQGPDTQYF
TGTGCCAGCAGCCGAAGACAGGGCCCAGATACGCAGTATTTT
>.|TRBV6-1|TRBJ1-2|TRBD1
CASSEKRGPITGYTF
TGTGCCAGCAGTGAAAAGAGGGGGCCGATCACTGGCTACACCTTC
>.|TRBV18|TRBJ2-3|.
CASSPPTKTDTQYF
TGTGCCAGCTCACCACCGACTAAAACAGATACGCAGTATTTT
>.|TRBV6-1|TRBJ1-5|TRBD1
CASSAQGDQPQHF
TGTGCCAGCAGCGCCCAGGGGGATCAGCCCCAGCATTTT
>.|TRBV18|TRBJ1-2|.
CASSRDTSNYGYTF
TGTGCCAGCTCACGGGACACGAGTAACTATGGCTACACCTTC
>.|TRBV30|TRBJ1-2|.
CAWSVLRTSHGYTF
TGTGCCTGGAGTGTACTAAGGACATCGCATGGCTACACCTTC
>.|TRBV29-1|TRBJ2-1|TRBD2
CSVEGGLAGDSYNEQFF
TGCAGCGTTGAAGGAGGACTAGCGGGGGATTCCTACAATGAGCAGTTCTTC
>.|TRBV7-3|TRBJ2-3|TRBD2
CASSSSGIADTQYF
TGTGCCAGCAGCTCTAGCGGGATTGCAGATACGCAGTATTTT
>.|TRBV4-1|TRBJ2-7|.
CASSQVPAGPYEQYF
TGCGCCAGCAGCCAAGTTCCGGCAGGCCCCTACGAGCAGTACTTC
>.|TRBV4-1|TRBJ2-7|TRBD1
CASSQGPKGQNYEQYF
TGCGCCAGCAGCCAAGGCCCAAAGGGACAGAACTACGAGCAGTACTTC
>.|TRBV5-6|TRBJ1-2|TRBD1
CASSRTGIYGYTF
TGTGCCAGCAGCCGGACAGGAATCTATGGCTACACCTTC
>.|TRBV5-1|TRBJ2-1|.
CASGRGGTYNEQFF
TGCGCCAGTGGTCGGGGTGGCACCTACAATGAGCAGTTCTTC
>.|TRBV27|TRBJ2-7|TRBD2
CASSPRLAGAYEQYF
TGTGCCAGCAGTCCTCGACTAGCGGGGGCCTACGAGCAGTACTTC
>.|TRBV21-1|TRBJ2-1|.
CASSKPDRVASWDSLSSCHDEQFF
TGTGCCAGCAGCAAACCAGACAGGGTCGCGTCGTGGGACTCTCTCTCGTCTTGCCACGATGAGCAGTTCTTC
>few|TRBV6-5|TRBJ2-1|.
CASSPTGVYNEQFF
TGTGCCAGCAGTCCAACCGGGGTATACAATGAGCAGTTCTTC
>.|TRBV11-2|TRBJ2-1|.
CASSLGSSPNYNEQFF
TGTGCCAGCAGCTTAGGTTCCAGTCCGAATTACAATGAGCAGTTCTTC
>.|TRBV5-1|TRBJ1-2|.
CASTVSGEGNYGYTF
TGCGCCAGCACCGTATCAGGGGAGGGTAACTATGGCTACACCTTC
>few|TRBV11-2|TRBJ2-2|TRBD1
CASSLFSGGVELFF
TGTGCCAGCAGCTTATTTTCAGGGGGCGTTGAGCTGTTTTTT
>once|TRBV28|TRBJ1-2|.
CASSLFQDGGYGYTF
TGTGCCAGCAGTTTATTCCAGGACGGGGGGTATGGCTACACCTTC
>.|TRBV4-2|TRBJ1-2|.
CASSQEKVWTVYGYTF
TGTGCCAGCAGCCAAGAAAAGGTCTGGACAGTCTATGGCTACACCTTC
>.|TRBV2|TRBJ2-7|TRBD2
CASSGSRDYTYEQYF
TGTGCCAGCAGTGGGTCTCGGGACTACACTTACGAGCAGTACTTC
>.|TRBV19|TRBJ2-7|TRBD1
CASGDSSYEQYF
TGTGCCAGCGGGGACAGCTCCTACGAGCAGTACTTC
>.|TRBV7-9|TRBJ2-7|TRBD2
CASSPTSSGSYEQYF
TGTGCCAGCAGCCCCACGTCTAGCGGGTCCTACGAGCAGTACTTC
>few|TRBV10-3|TRBJ1-1|.
CAASRQKNTEAFF
TGTGCCGCCTCGAGACAGAAGAACACTGAAGCTTTCTTT
>.|TRBV5-6|TRBJ2-4|TRBD1
CASSRQGRDIQYF
TGTGCCAGCAGTAGACAGGGTCGGGACATTCAGTACTTC
>.|TRBV6-1|TRBJ1-5|.
CASSEGQSNQPQHF
TGTGCCAGCAGTGAAGGACAGAGCAATCAGCCCCAGCATTTT
>.|TRBV10-3|TRBJ2-7|TRBD1
CAIRKGRDSSYEQYF
TGTGCCATCAGAAAAGGACGGGACAGCTCCTACGAGCAGTACTTC
>.|TRBV6-1|TRBJ2-5|TRBD1
CASSVLGQGETQYF
TGTGCCAGCAGTGTGTTGGGACAGGGGGAGACCCAGTACTTC
>.|TRBV11-3|TRBJ2-1|.
CASSLTGINEQFF
TGTGCCAGCAGCTTAACAGGGATAAATGAGCAGTTCTTC
>.|TRBV7-3|TRBJ2-2|TRBD2
CASSLRGPGGAGELFF
TGTGCCAGCAGCTTAAGGGGCCCGGGAGGTGCCGGGGAGCTGTTTTTT
>.|TRBV6-6|TRBJ1-3|.
CASSYSTGSGNTIYF
TGTGCCAGCAGTTACAGTACAGGCTCTGGAAACACCATATATTTT
>.|TRBV5-1|TRBJ2-1|TRBD2
CASSLELAGGNEQFF
TGCGCCAGCAGCTTGGAACTAGCGGGAGGCAATGAGCAGTTCTTC
>.|TRBV19|TRBJ2-6|.
CASTLGRPGGANVLTF
TGTGCCAGTACGCTGGGCCGCCCTGGCGGGGCCAACGTCCTGACTTTC
>.|TRBV4-2|TRBJ2-5|TRBD2
CASSQELGSGRDPETQYF
TGTGCCAGCAGCCAAGAGTTGGGGAGCGGGAGGGACCCGGAGACCCAGTACTTC
>.|TRBV23-1|TRBJ2-5|.
CARKWNRETQYF
TGCGCCAGGAAATGGAACAGAGAGACCCAGTACTTC
>.|TRBV25-1|TRBJ1-4|.
CASSEEGGVETNEKLFF
TGTGCCAGCAGTGAGGAAGGGGGGGTCGAAACTAATGAAAAACTGTTTTTT
>.|TRBV4-1|TRBJ1-5|.
CASGLAVNQPQHF
TGCGCCTCCGGGTTGGCAGTTAATCAGCCCCAGCATTTT
>.|TRBV4-1|TRBJ2-3|TRBD2
CASSQGLAGVLTKDTQYF
TGCGCCAGCAGCCAAGGACTAGCGGGAGTCCTAACCAAGGATACGCAGTATTTT
>.|TRBV4-1|TRBJ1-6|.
CASSPAPQNNSPLHF
TGCGCCAGCAGCCCTGCCCCCCAGAATAATTCACCCCTCCACTTT
>.|TRBV6-1|TRBJ2-4|.
CASSDWSGGVAKNIQYF
TGTGCCAGCAGTGATTGGAGCGGCGGGGTTGCCAAAAACATTCAGTACTTC
>.|TRBV28|TRBJ1-6|TRBD1
CASITGGKSPLHF
TGTGCCAGCATTACAGGGGGAAAGTCACCCCTCCACTTT
>.|TRBV10-3|TRBJ1-5|.
CAISGEGQPQHF
TGTGCCATCAGTGGGGAGGGTCAGCCCCAGCATTTT
>few|TRBV2|TRBJ2-2|TRBD2
CASSESSGGINTGELFF
TGTGCCAGCAGTGAATCTAGCGGGGGGATTAACACCGGGGAGCTGTTTTTT
>.|TRBV7-9|TRBJ1-1|.
CASSLWTANTEAFF
TGTGCCAGCAGCTTATGGACAGCGAACACTGAAGCTTTCTTT
>.|TRBV19|TRBJ2-3|TRBD2
CASSGAGHPADTQYF
TGTGCCAGTAGTGGAGCGGGGCACCCCGCAGATACGCAGTATTTT
>once|TRBV6-5|TRBJ2-7|TRBD1
CASSASTGNYEQYF
TGTGCCAGCAGCGCGTCGACAGGGAACTACGAGCAGTACTTC
>few|TRBV25-1|TRBJ1-1|.
CASRIGHSVNTEAFF
TGTGCCAGCAGAATCGGACATTCGGTGAACACTGAAGCTTTCTTT
>.|TRBV5-1|TRBJ2-5|TRBD2
CASSSETILAGGGETQYF
TGCGCCAGCAGCTCCGAAACTATACTAGCGGGGGGTGGAGAGACCCAGTACTTC
>.|TRBV28|TRBJ2-3|.
CASSPHLRGEATDTQYF
TGTGCCAGCAGTCCGCATCTTCGGGGAGAAGCCACAGATACGCAGTATTTT
>.|TRBV5-1|TRBJ2-7|TRBD2
CASSPREGRYEQYF
TGCGCCAGCAGCCCGCGGGAGGGGCGGTACGAGCAGTACTTC
>.|TRBV4-1|TRBJ2-5|.
CASSQDRVWQETQYF
TGCGCCAGCAGCCAAGACAGGGTATGGCAAGAGACCCAGTACTTC
>.|TRBV10-3|TRBJ1-1|.
CAISDRGSDTEAFF
TGTGCCATCAGTGATCGGGGTTCGGACACTGAAGCTTTCTTT
>.|TRBV19|TRBJ1-1|.
CASSIGRGLSEAFF
TGTGCCAGTAGTATAGGGAGGGGCCTTAGTGAAGCTTTCTTT
>.|TRBV4-1|TRBJ2-6|TRBD2
CASSYSGGSGANVLTF
TGCGCCAGCAGCTACTCGGGAGGGAGTGGGGCCAACGTCCTGACTTTC
>few|TRBV5-3|TRBJ2-1|TRBD2
CARSTERTTSGEYNEQFF
TGTGCCAGAAGCACCGAAAGGACGACTAGCGGCGAATACAATGAGCAGTTCTTC